The source of this TCR beta chain is a study of cytotoxic CD8 clonotypes in ibrutinib-treated CLL. Turning to the study itself: Response samples were taken after a median about 12 months of treatment, range 6 to 36.

The study's findings and limits: Before falling back toward baseline at progression, clonality had risen at the time of ibrutinib response. Lymph node repertoires were not studied, and sampling times were unmatched.

The V end was cut by 4 bases, the J end by 8 bases, with 13 bases between. CDR1 is SGHDT and CDR2 is YYEEEE in the germline V gene. The CDR3 has 13 residues. The repertoire was sequenced with immunoSEQ multiplex PCR; TCRdb's copy has only in-frame clones and lacks some. The sample includes 150,000 or so clones, more than 75% seen only once; the top ten take 4.5% to 6%. Comment on this clone: Its antigen is currently unknown.

This TCR derives from a human donor with chronic lymphocytic leukemia. The rearrangement links TRBV5-6 to TRBJ2-1; D gene unclear. This sample comprised PBMCs, obtained after 24 months of ibrutinib treatment. The CDR3 protein is CASSPTGLDEQFF. The CDR3 coding sequence is TGTGCCAGCAGCCCGACGGGTCTGGATGAGCAGTTCTTC.